This T cell receptor beta chain came from a study of blood T cell repertoires in COVID-19. Study-wide context: COVID-19 samples, acute and convalescent, were from the United States, Italy and Spain. T cells, B-cell-depleted T cells, or PBMCs supplied cDNA or gDNA.

Per the study methods: Nucleated cell counts were estimated from reference gene primer amplification. The protocol was immunoSEQ multiplex PCR, while the TCRdb copy is restricted to in-frame clones and leaves out a portion. V and J calls and clone size come straight from that table; D and trimming were deduced from the DNA. The sample has about 370,000 clones, just under 90% seen once. This CDR3 region has 16 residues. From germline, CDR1 is MGHRA and CDR2 YSYEKL. The ends lost 5 bases at V and 4 bases at J; junction bases unmatched: 14. Cohort 3 donors counted as recovered after two negative PCRs, clearance, or resolved symptoms.

The TCR comes from a woman in her 30s who had recovered from COVID-19. The sequenced sample consisted of PBMCs or T cells enriched from blood (not recorded which). The chain recombines TRBV4-1 with TRBJ2-7, with 7 bases matching TRBD1. The CDR3 DNA reads as TGCGCCAGCAGCAAGATGGTCGGCAGGGGGTATTACGAGCAGTACTTC. This sequence encodes CASSKMVGRGYYEQYF.